The 8 T cell receptor beta chains presented below share a single source sample, sequenced in a study of T cell repertoires in ileal Crohn's disease. Produced via immunoSEQ multiplex PCR; TCRdb's table is partial and in-frame only. In the table there are 30,000 or so clones, about 81% of which are singletons. The sequenced sample consisted of ileal tissue. The receptors were gathered from an adult with Crohn's disease.

This clone has a single count. The rearrangement uses TRBV5-1 and TRBJ2-7; 7 bases align to TRBD1. The CDR3 is 13 residues long. J was trimmed by 2 bases and V by 2 bases; bases with no gene match: 1. Germline V lookup: CDR1 SGHRS, CDR2 YFSETQ. The CDR3 is CASSLTGAYEQYF. The CDR3 DNA reads as TGCGCCAGCAGCTTAACAGGGGCCTACGAGCAGTACTTC.

The genes are TRBV30 and TRBJ2-7; D remains unclear. Looked up from germline, CDR1 is GTSNPN and CDR2 is SVGIG (reference sequence). V lost 0 bases and J 1 base, leaving 16 bases between the germline ends. The CDR3 sequence is 16 residues long. CDR3 residues: CAWSVKANSESYEQYF. The CDR3 DNA follows: TGTGCCTGGAGTGTAAAGGCTAACAGTGAATCCTACGAGCAGTACTTC.

The table lists this clone with a few counts. The chain recombines TRBV7-2 with TRBJ2-7; 13 positions match TRBD2. CDR3 length: 15 residues. The ends lost 3 bases at V and 2 bases at J; junction bases unmatched: 1. Looked up from germline, CDR1 is SGHTA and CDR2 is FQGNSA. CDR3 DNA sequence: TGTGCCAGCAGCTTCACTAGCGGGGGGGCCTACGAGCAGTACTTC. It encodes CASSFTSGGAYEQYF. Using reference TRBV7-2 and TRBJ2-7 for the parts outside the CDR3, the full variable domain is GAGVSQSPSNKVTEKGKDVELRCDPISGHTALYWYRQSLGQGLEFLIYFQGNSAPDKSGLPSDRFSAERTGGSVSTLTIQRTQQEDSAVYLCASSFTSGGAYEQYFGPGTRLTVT.

This clone appeared once. This sequence joins TRBV20-1 and TRBJ2-5; 8 bases fit TRBD1. This CDR3 has 11 residues. V lost 6 bases and J lost 7; bases outside the gene matches: 4. In germline, CDR1 is DFQATT, CDR2 SNEGSKA (reference sequence). The CDR3 sequence: CSADRDGTQYF. The CDR3 coding sequence is TGCAGTGCGGACAGGGACGGGACCCAGTACTTC.

This rearrangement joins TRBV19 to TRBJ2-6; tentatively, D is TRBD1 (6 bases). The CDR3 spans 15 residues. V was cut by 0 bases and J by 4 bases, with 7 bases left in between. The germline gives CDR1 LNHDA, CDR2 SQIVND (reference sequence). The CDR3 spells CASSIEGAGANVLTF. The CDR3 coding sequence is TGTGCCAGTAGTATAGAGGGGGCCGGGGCCAACGTCCTGACTTTC.

The chain uses TRBV5-1 and TRBJ2-7; 8 nucleotides agree with TRBD2. The trim removed 4 bases at V and 0 bases at J, leaving 9 bases unmatched. The CDR3 extends over 16 amino acids. Germline V CDR1 and CDR2: SGHRS, YFSETQ. The CDR3 loop is CASSLTGTSFSYEQYF. Here the CDR3 DNA reads TGCGCCAGCAGCCTTACCGGGACTAGTTTCTCCTACGAGCAGTACTTC.

The chain combines TRBV30 with TRBJ1-1; possible D gene TRBD1, 5 bases. CDR3 length: 14 amino acids. Germline V CDR1 and CDR2: GTSNPN, SVGIG (reference sequence). Trimming removed 2 bases at V and 5 bases at J, with 15 bases between. The CDR3 sequence: CAWSPGGGWTEAFF. CDR3 nucleotide sequence: TGTGCCTGGAGTCCCGGGGGGGGTTGGACTGAAGCTTTCTTT.

This sequence joins TRBV29-1 and TRBJ2-5; possible D gene TRBD1, 5 bases. The CDR3 is 13 residues long. V was shortened by 1 base and J by 2 bases, with 8 bases between the two germline ends. Germline V gives CDR1 SQVTM, CDR2 ANQGSEA. The CDR3 reads CSVEGGQQETQYF. The DNA for the CDR3 is TGCAGCGTTGAAGGGGGCCAGCAAGAGACCCAGTACTTC.